The 9 T cell receptor beta chains below come from one sample, sequenced in a study of shared clonotypes between healthy human individuals. Sequencing used immunoSEQ multiplex PCR; TCRdb keeps in-frame clones, though not all of them. The sample yields about 2.4 million clones, roughly 92% seen once. Source material: naive CD4+ T cells sorted from blood. Subset in this sample: CD45RA+ positively selected. Receptors were obtained from a young man in good health.

V usage is TRBV12-5 and J usage is TRBJ2-1; D possibly corresponds to TRBD2 (6 bases). The V gene's germline CDR1 is LGHNT and CDR2 FRNRAP. Trimming pared 0 bases from V and 6 bases from J, leaving 18 bases between. This CDR3 has 17 residues. The CDR3 loop reads CASGLVLGDQRANEQFF. The CDR3, as DNA: TGTGCTAGTGGTTTGGTATTAGGTGACCAGCGGGCCAATGAGCAGTTCTTC.

The rearrangement joins TRBV5-6 to TRBJ1-2; 9 nucleotides line up with TRBD1. With 1 base clipped from V and 8 bases from J, the junction kept 18 bases outside the gene matches. CDR3 length: 18 residues. Germline values: CDR1 SGHDT, CDR2 YYEEEE. The CDR3 is CASSLSSSPGTGSGGYTF. CDR3 nucleotide sequence: TGTGCCAGCAGCTTGTCGTCCTCTCCCGGGACAGGGAGTGGAGGCTACACCTTC.

The chain couples TRBV18 to TRBJ1-4; no clear D. V shed 6 bases and J shed 8 bases, with 10 bases lying between them. Germline CDR1 is KGHSH and CDR2 is LQKENI. The length of the CDR3 is 12 residues. In nucleotides, the CDR3 is TGTGCCAGCTCCCCTGCTCGCGAAAAACTGTTTTTT. It yields the protein CASSPAREKLFF.

The gene calls are TRBV10-1 and TRBJ2-3; the D is unclear. Trimming pared 3 bases from V and 0 bases from J, leaving 7 bases between. CDR1 is WNHNN, CDR2 SYGVQD, per germline (reference sequence). CDR3 length: 14 residues. CDR3 bases: TGCGCCAGCAGTGATATTAGGAGCACAGATACGCAGTATTTT. This translates into CASSDIRSTDTQYF.

This chain joins TRBV19 and TRBJ1-2; D not resolved. Trimming took off 0 bases at V and 4 bases at J, with 18 bases between the two ends. This CDR3 is 17 amino acids long. Germline V lookup: CDR1 LNHDA, CDR2 SQIVND (reference sequence). The DNA of the CDR3 is TGTGCCAGTAGTATAGACGTCCTCGGGAGTGTGGGCTATGGCTACACCTTC. Its translation is CASSIDVLGSVGYGYTF. Looking up the rest from reference TRBV19 and TRBJ1-2 gives the full variable domain: DGGITQSPKYLFRKEGQNVTLSCEQNLNHDAMYWYRQDPGQGLRLIYYSQIVNDFQKGDIAEGYSVSREKKESFPLTVTSAQKNPTAFYLCASSIDVLGSVGYGYTFGSGTRLTVV.

The genes are TRBV28 and TRBJ2-5; TRBD2 matches at 8 bases. After removal of 5 bases from V and 4 bases from J, the junction contained 9 bases not matched to a gene. The CDR3 loop spans 15 amino acids. Germline assignment: CDR1 MDHEN and CDR2 SYDVKM. The CDR3 here is CASSTAGLAGETQYF. In nucleotides, the CDR3 is TGTGCCAGCAGTACCGCCGGACTAGCAGGAGAGACCCAGTACTTC.

This chain uses TRBV30 with TRBJ1-3, with D uncertain. From germline, CDR1 is GTSNPN and CDR2 SVGIG (reference sequence). The CDR3 is 13 amino acids. V shed 3 bases and J shed 4 bases, with 10 bases lying between them. The CDR3 bases are TGTGCCTGGAGCGAGATGGTAGGAAACACCATATATTTT. The encoded protein is CAWSEMVGNTIYF.

On this clone itself: This CDR3 is also generated by other DNA sequences in the sample. The chain joins TRBV5-1 to TRBJ2-5; TRBD2 matches at 10 bases. Germline V gene sequence: CDR1 SGHRS, CDR2 YFSETQ. V lost 2 bases, J lost 2 bases, and 3 bases stayed unmatched. The CDR3 spans 15 residues. CDR3 loop: CASSLAGGPQETQYF. CDR3 bases: TGCGCCAGCAGCTTAGCGGGGGGGCCGCAAGAGACCCAGTACTTC.

Concerning this clone itself: Within the sample, other DNA sequences also encode this same CDR3. This chain connects TRBV5-1 to TRBJ1-1; D remains unclear. The CDR3 loop spans 13 amino acids. V lost 4 bases to trimming and J lost 4 bases, with 11 bases between them. Germline V lookup: CDR1 SGHRS, CDR2 YFSETQ. The CDR3 DNA reads TGCGCCAGCAGCAGTGAGGGAGGCACTGAAGCTTTCTTT. This translates into CASSSEGGTEAFF.